This T cell receptor beta chain came from a study of shared clonotypes between healthy human individuals. Points on this clone: The same CDR3 is also encoded by other DNA sequences in this sample.

Measured with immunoSEQ multiplex PCR; TCRdb has only the in-frame clones, and not every one. The sample lists hundreds of thousands of clones, more than 70% occurring once. Only Caucasian adults living in Nashville, Tennessee made up the donor group. Trimming cost V 2 bases and J 4 bases; bases outside gene matches: 5. Germline loops: CDR1 SGDLS, CDR2 YYNGEE. The CDR3 is made up of 15 amino acids. Material for sequencing was PBMCs. This receptor was taken from a woman in her thirties or forties in good health. Some clones in this sample may be carry-over from other donors' samples. This chain connects TRBV9 to TRBJ2-2; the match to TRBD1 covers 7 bases. CDR3 protein: CASSVTGAGTGELFF. DNA of the CDR3: TGTGCCAGCAGCGTCACAGGGGCGGGCACCGGGGAGCTGTTTTTT.